This T cell receptor (beta chain) is drawn from a study of blood T cell repertoires in COVID-19. Study-level information: The cDNA or gDNA used as material had been derived from T cells, B-cell-depleted T cells, or PBMCs.

Trimming at V came to 4 bases and at J to 9 bases, leaving 14 bases not matched to a gene. CDR3 length: 15 amino acids. The germline CDR1 and CDR2 sequences are LGHDT and YNNKEL (reference sequence). Some clones are missing from TCRdb's copy, which holds only in-frame ones; the method was immunoSEQ multiplex PCR. Of about 200,000 clones in the sample, about nine tenths were seen once. Sequenced material: peripheral blood. The source of this sequence is a man aged 50-59 years with acute or convalescent COVID-19. V gene TRBV3-1 (or the pseudogene TRBV3-2) combines with J gene TRBJ1-2, with 7 nucleotides matching TRBD1. The CDR3 coding sequence is TGTGCCAGCAGCCCCATCTCCGGGACAGTTTATTGCTACACCTTC. The encoded protein is CASSPISGTVYCYTF.